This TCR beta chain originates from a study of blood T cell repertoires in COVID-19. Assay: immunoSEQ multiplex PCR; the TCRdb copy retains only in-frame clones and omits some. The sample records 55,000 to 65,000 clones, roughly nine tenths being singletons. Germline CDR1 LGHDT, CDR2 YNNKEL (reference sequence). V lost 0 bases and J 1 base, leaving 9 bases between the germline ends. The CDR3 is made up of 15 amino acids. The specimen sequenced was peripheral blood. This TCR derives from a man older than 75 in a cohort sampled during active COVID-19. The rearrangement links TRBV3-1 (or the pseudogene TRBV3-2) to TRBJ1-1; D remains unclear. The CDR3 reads CASSQEYRGNTEAFF. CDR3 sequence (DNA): TGTGCCAGCAGCCAAGAATATCGGGGGAACACTGAAGCTTTCTTT.